The TCR beta chain described here comes from a study of blood T cell repertoires in COVID-19. Looking at the study overall: There were acute and convalescent COVID-19 samples, and they came from the United States, Italy and Spain. PBMCs, B-cell-depleted T cells, or T cells were the source of the cDNA or gDNA that made up the material.

Per the original methods: Amplified reference gene primers provided the basis for estimating nucleated cell counts. Profiling relied on immunoSEQ multiplex PCR, and the TCRdb table lists in-frame clones only, not all of them. V and J calls and clone size come straight from that table; D and trimming were deduced from the DNA. The sample lists under 200,000 clones, around 82% occurring once. V trimming: 4 bases; J trimming: 8 bases; junction bases outside the gene matches: 13. The germline V gene encodes CDR1 SNHLY and CDR2 FYNNEI. The CDR3 contains 15 residues. The chain combines TRBV2 with TRBJ1-1, with 7 bases lining up with TRBD1. This sequence was found in a man aged 55 to 70 who had recovered from COVID-19. Sequencing was performed on peripheral blood. The CDR3 protein is CASSAYTLRQGEAFF. CDR3 coding DNA: TGTGCCAGCAGTGCGTACACCCTTCGACAGGGCGAAGCTTTCTTT.